The TCR beta chain under discussion was sequenced for a study of patients and donors after allogeneic stem cell transplantation. Unmatched junction bases numbered 5, after V lost 4 bases and J lost 9 bases. Per germline, CDR1 SGHNT and CDR2 YYREEE (reference sequence). CDR3 length: 13 residues. Using its own MiXCR run on the RT-PCR reads, TCRdb lists one record per CDR3 protein. The sample consists of approximately 430,000 distinct CDR3 sequences, roughly 17% of them appearing once. The origin of this receptor is a human donor who was either an allogeneic HSCT recipient or a stem cell or donor lymphocyte infusion donor (not recorded which). It is not recorded whose cells these are; they may come from a transplant donor. This chain links TRBV5-4 with TRBJ2-4; 9 bases map to TRBD1. Material for sequencing was blood, either unsorted or a sorted T cell fraction (not recorded which). The CDR3 region is CASSRQGESIQYF. The CDR3 DNA reads as TGTGCCAGCAGCAGACAGGGGGAGAGCATTCAGTACTTC.